This TCR beta chain was captured by sequencing in a study of blood T cell repertoires in COVID-19 (TCRdb year 2020). Study-level background: Collaborator samples came from the United States, Italy and Spain and covered acute and convalescent phases of COVID-19. Sample metadata almost always included a de-identified subject ID, COVID-19 status, age in years and sex. Deeply sampled blood TCRbeta repertoires from subjects exposed to, actively infected with, or recovered from COVID-19 were included in the dataset. The material from the prospective study consisted of cDNA or gDNA derived from T cells, B-cell-depleted T cells, or PBMCs. The repertoires were released in a freely available public database intended as a resource for research on the immune response to SARS-CoV-2. Samples were obtained from the ongoing ImmuneRACE study (first 160 participants) and from about 1,300 subjects provided by 6 global collaborators. HLA class I and class II types, where available, came from metadata supplied by the sample provider rather than from assay-based typing. What the study reported, not specific to this receptor: Clinical and demographic metadata were provided uncurated, with the amount varying by source and participant.

The immunoSEQ Assay, a bias-controlled multiplex PCR, was used to amplify TCRbeta CDR3 regions from genomic DNA. From the authors' description of their analysis: The number of nucleated cells in each sample was estimated by amplification of reference gene primers within the assay. To quantify the absolute abundance of each unique TCRbeta CDR3 rearrangement, sequence reads were collapsed and filtered. For each sample, productive Simpson clonality was calculated as the square root of Simpson's diversity index across productive rearrangements. This is the immuneACCESS table as TCRdb keeps it, with only in-frame sequences that have V and J called. A part of the clones is gone; compared with another copy, unresolved V genes explain less than half, and the rest is unexplained. Clonal size and the V and J genes are those of that table, whereas D and trimming came from the DNA. Counted in this sample were 250,000 to 350,000 clones; around 85% of them appeared once. The ten biggest clones cover approximately 3.8% of the sample.

Concerning this clone: Its antigen target is currently unknown. The junction differs from germline at one of its ends, possibly a read error.

Each collaborating institution followed its own protocols to collect whole blood in K2EDTA tubes. For TCRbeta analysis, collaborators shipped samples as frozen whole blood, isolated PBMCs, or DNA extracted from either of those sample types. Specimen: peripheral blood. The receptor was isolated from a woman aged 45-65 years with active or convalescent COVID-19.

The sequenced DNA is TGCAGTGCTAGAGATACAGGGGGCTCCACCTTC. It translates to CSARDTGGSTF. The chain joins TRBV20-1 to TRBJ1-2; 9 middle bases align to TRBD1. CDR1 and CDR2, looked up from the germline V gene (reference sequence), are DFQATT and SNEGSKA. Counted from cysteine to phenylalanine, this CDR3 has 11 amino acids. The sequence is cut down to CDR3 DNA, 33 bases in frame from base 1.